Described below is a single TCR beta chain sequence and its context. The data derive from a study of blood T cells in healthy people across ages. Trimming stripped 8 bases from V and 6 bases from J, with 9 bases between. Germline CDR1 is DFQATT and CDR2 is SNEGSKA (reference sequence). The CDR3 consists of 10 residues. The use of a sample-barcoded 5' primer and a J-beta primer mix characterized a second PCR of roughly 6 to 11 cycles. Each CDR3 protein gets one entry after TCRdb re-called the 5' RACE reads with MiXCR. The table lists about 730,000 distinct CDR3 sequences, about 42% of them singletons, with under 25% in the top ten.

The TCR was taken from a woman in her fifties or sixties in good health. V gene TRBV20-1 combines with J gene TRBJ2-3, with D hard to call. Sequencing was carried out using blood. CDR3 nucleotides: TGCAGTACTCCTAGGGATACGCAGTATTTT. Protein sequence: CSTPRDTQYF.